These T cell receptor beta chains were read from a single sample in a study of T cell responses to AZD1222 COVID-19 vaccine. TCRdb's copy holds only in-frame clones and misses some; the assay was immunoSEQ multiplex PCR. The sample has 100,000 to 150,000 clones, under 95% seen once. Sequenced here: peripheral blood, sampled 28 days after the second AZD1222 dose. The receptors stem from an adult who received the AZD1222 COVID-19 vaccine. Both conserved end residues are part of each CDR3. D genes are given only for firm matches. Rows give clone size only sometimes, using once, few, many, or a class for an expanded clone.

clone_size j_call v_call d_call cdr3_aa cdr3_nt
- TRBJ1-5 TRBV28 TRBD1 CASSLWQGVNQPQHF TGTGCCAGCAGTTTATGGCAGGGGGTCAATCAGCCCCAGCATTTT
- TRBJ2-7 TRBV18 - CASSPARGYEQYF TGTGCCAGCTCACCGGCCAGGGGCTACGAGCAGTACTTC
- TRBJ2-7 TRBV20-1 TRBD2 CSASRGTSGSSYEQYF TGCAGTGCCAGTAGGGGGACTAGCGGGAGTTCTTACGAGCAGTACTTC
- TRBJ1-1 TRBV6-2/TRBV6-3 - CASSPRATAGNTEAFF TGTGCCAGCAGCCCTCGGGCTACCGCCGGGAACACTGAAGCTTTCTTT
- TRBJ2-3 TRBV6-5 - CASSYSTSSDTQYF TGTGCCAGCAGTTACTCGACTAGTTCAGATACGCAGTATTTT
- TRBJ2-1 TRBV16 TRBD1 CASSPGTGVGQFF TGTGCCAGCAGCCCCGGGACAGGAGTAGGGCAGTTCTTC
- TRBJ1-2 TRBV5-1 - CASGRGKSPSYGYTF TGCGCCAGTGGACGCGGAAAATCCCCTAGCTATGGCTACACCTTC
once TRBJ2-7 TRBV27 - CASSSAPGTPFSYEQYF TGTGCCAGCAGTTCAGCCCCCGGGACACCATTCTCCTACGAGCAGTACTTC
- TRBJ2-7 TRBV7-9 - CASSSVDRQYEQYF TGTGCCAGCAGCTCTGTAGACAGACAGTACGAGCAGTACTTC
- TRBJ1-1 TRBV6-9 - CASSHRDGLVNTEAFF TGTGCCAGCAGTCACAGGGATGGGTTGGTGAACACTGAAGCTTTCTTT
- TRBJ1-5 TRBV15 - CATSKARNQPQHF TGTGCCACCAGCAAAGCCAGAAATCAGCCCCAGCATTTT
- TRBJ1-1 TRBV11-3 TRBD1 CASSRGTGVGTEAFF TGTGCCAGCAGCCGTGGGACAGGGGTTGGAACTGAAGCTTTCTTT
- TRBJ2-2 TRBV19 TRBD2 CASSRRLAESGELFF TGTGCCAGTAGTAGAAGACTAGCGGAATCCGGGGAGCTGTTTTTT
- TRBJ2-5 TRBV7-2 - CASSPGHLTETQYF TGTGCCAGCAGCCCGGGACATCTGACAGAGACCCAGTACTTC
- TRBJ2-5 TRBV30 - CAWSVDRLGTQYF TGTGCCTGGAGTGTTGACCGACTCGGGACCCAGTACTTC
- TRBJ1-4 TRBV9 - CASSPSGSANEKLFF TGTGCCAGCAGCCCTTCGGGCAGCGCTAATGAAAAACTGTTTTTT
- TRBJ1-1 TRBV24-1 - CATSDSRDGNTEAFF TGTGCCACCAGTGACTCCCGGGACGGAAACACTGAAGCTTTCTTT
- TRBJ1-4 TRBV18 - CASSLTREATNEKLFF TGTGCCAGCTCACTTACTCGGGAGGCAACTAATGAAAAACTGTTTTTT
once TRBJ1-5 TRBV4-1 - CASSLGPLGGNQPQHF TGCGCCAGCAGCCTCGGGCCCCTTGGAGGTAATCAGCCCCAGCATTTT
- TRBJ2-5 TRBV5-1 - CASSLDPMGTQYF TGCGCCAGCAGCTTGGACCCCATGGGGACCCAGTACTTC
- TRBJ1-1 TRBV2 - CASSASPAGITEAFF TGTGCCAGCAGTGCATCCCCCGCTGGGATCACTGAAGCTTTCTTT
- TRBJ2-7 TRBV19 - CASSFRQGTYEQYF TGTGCCAGTAGTTTTAGGCAGGGGACCTACGAGCAGTACTTC
- TRBJ2-3 TRBV5-8 - CASSWQSSTDTQYF TGTGCCAGCAGCTGGCAGAGTAGCACAGATACGCAGTATTTT
- TRBJ2-1 TRBV3-1/TRBV3-2 TRBD2 CASSPLAGGPYNEQFF TGTGCCAGCAGCCCATTAGCGGGAGGGCCTTACAATGAGCAGTTCTTC
- TRBJ2-2 TRBV7-3 - CASSLTRDTGELFF TGTGCCAGCAGCTTGACGCGGGACACCGGGGAGCTGTTTTTT
- TRBJ2-2 TRBV19 - CASQRQIVPGELFF TGTGCCAGCCAAAGACAGATCGTTCCCGGGGAGCTGTTTTTT
- TRBJ2-6 TRBV15 TRBD1 CATGTGPSGANVLTF TGTGCCACTGGGACAGGACCCTCTGGGGCCAACGTCCTGACTTTC
- TRBJ1-4 TRBV6-5 - CASSSGGAGNEKLFF TGTGCCAGCAGTTCGGGGGGCGCGGGTAATGAAAAACTGTTTTTT
- TRBJ2-1 TRBV4-2 - CASSQASSAGPYNEQFF TGTGCCAGCAGCCAAGCATCTTCCGCCGGGCCCTACAATGAGCAGTTCTTC
- TRBJ1-2 TRBV28 - CASSLSGSRGVFYGYTF TGTGCCAGCAGTTTATCGGGGAGTCGTGGGGTCTTCTATGGCTACACCTTC
- TRBJ2-3 TRBV24-1 - CATSDLMDSTDTQYF TGTGCCACCAGTGATCTTATGGACAGCACAGATACGCAGTATTTT
- TRBJ2-4 TRBV29-1 - CSVAKRAQNIQYF TGCAGCGTAGCTAAGCGGGCCCAAAACATTCAGTACTTC
- TRBJ1-3 TRBV28 - CASSPPGAGNTIYF TGTGCCAGCAGCCCCCCCGGGGCTGGAAACACCATATATTTT
- TRBJ2-2 TRBV9 TRBD2 CASSVFGLADTGELFF TGTGCCAGCAGCGTGTTCGGACTAGCGGACACCGGGGAGCTGTTTTTT
- TRBJ2-2 TRBV2 - CASSDRHTGELFF TGTGCCAGCAGTGATAGGCACACCGGGGAGCTGTTTTTT
- TRBJ2-4 TRBV6-5 TRBD1 CASSRDRDIQYF TGTGCCAGCAGTCGGGACAGGGACATTCAGTACTTC
- TRBJ2-7 TRBV2 TRBD1 CASTMDRLLEQYF TGTGCCAGCACTATGGACAGGCTCCTCGAGCAGTACTTC
few TRBJ1-2 TRBV27 - CASSLSGSLGYTF TGTGCCAGCAGTTTGTCAGGGTCCCTAGGCTACACCTTC
- TRBJ2-7 TRBV4-1 - CASSQVVSPSYEQYF TGCGCCAGCAGCCAAGTGGTTAGTCCGTCCTACGAGCAGTACTTC
- TRBJ1-2 TRBV20-1 TRBD1 CSASPGQGNYGYTF TGCAGTGCTAGTCCGGGACAGGGGAACTATGGCTACACCTTC
- TRBJ1-2 TRBV3-1/TRBV3-2 - CASSQGGVTYGYTF TGTGCCAGCAGCCAAGGAGGCGTCACCTATGGCTACACCTTC
- TRBJ1-2 TRBV27 TRBD1 CASSLKARGLPFYGYTF TGTGCCAGCAGTTTAAAGGCCAGGGGGCTCCCTTTCTATGGCTACACCTTC
- TRBJ2-1 TRBV30 TRBD2 CAWSGSGRVNNEQFF TGTGCCTGGAGTGGAAGCGGGAGGGTTAACAATGAGCAGTTCTTC